The present TCR beta chain was sequenced within a study of cytomegalovirus exposure and HLA in healthy donors. Across the study: Early release data held some 79 million unique TCRs from HLA-typed donors. Overall study findings and caveats: Later on, an analysis found that several of the most significant clusters appeared to be linked to common viral pathogens, which included parvovirus B19.

About this clone: Its matching antigen is unknown.

The CDR3 has 13 residues. Trimming cost V 3 bases and J 4 bases, with 8 bases left between them. In germline, CDR1 is SGHDT, CDR2 YYEEEE. Primers included in the PCR were 60 Vbeta and 13 Jbeta primers. Sequencing was performed with immunoSEQ multiplex PCR; in TCRdb, only in-frame clones are kept and a portion is missing. Of 70,000 or so clones listed, roughly 74% are singletons. Material for sequencing was PBMCs. The chain employs TRBV5-6 and TRBJ2-1, with a possible D match to TRBD1 (5 bases). This clonotype originated in a man aged 18 to 29 in good health and CMV-seropositive. The CDR3 spells CASSSQEYNEQFF. The CDR3 DNA reads as TGTGCCAGCAGCTCACAGGAATACAATGAGCAGTTCTTC.